Below, one TCR beta chain is given with its context. Together with a sample-barcoded 5' primer, a J-beta primer mix was included in a second PCR lasting roughly 7 to 11 cycles. TCRdb reanalysed the 5' RACE reads using MiXCR and keeps one entry per CDR3 protein. The data contain around 800,000 distinct CDR3 sequences, 60% to 80% of them singletons. The record originates from a study of blood T cells in healthy people across ages. The CDR3 is made up of 14 amino acids. CDR1 and CDR2 from the germline V gene are DFQATT and SNEGSKA (reference sequence). With 6 bases clipped from V and 1 base from J, the junction kept 4 bases outside the gene matches.

Material for sequencing was blood. The chain employs TRBV20-1 and TRBJ2-7; TRBD2 matches at 12 bases. The sequence was collected from a man aged 25-40 years in good health. The CDR3 here is CSAYLAGGSYEQYF. CDR3 in DNA: TGCAGTGCATATCTAGCGGGGGGGTCCTACGAGCAGTACTTC.